These T cell receptor beta chains were read from a single sample in a study of Ad26.COV2.S vaccination and SARS-CoV-2 variants. Generated by immunoSEQ multiplex PCR, the TCRdb table keeps only in-frame clones and is missing some. The table shows more than 300,000 clones, with 88% occurring only once. Specimen: peripheral blood, collected in a trial of Ad26.COV2.S vaccine versus placebo. These receptors were collected from a person aged 18-65 years who received the Ad26.COV2.S COVID-19 vaccine or a placebo. Both conserved end residues are part of each CDR3. The D gene is left open where the match is weak. Some rows have no size entry. The others give once, few or many, or a class for an expanded clone.

.	TRBV29-1	.	TRBJ2-3	TGCAGCGTTATGTGGGGGGCGAGCACAGATACGCAGTATTTT	CSVMWGASTDTQYF
.	TRBV6-5	.	TRBJ1-1	TGTGCCAGCCCTTCCGACAGCCGGAGGTACACTGAAGCTTTCTTT	CASPSDSRRYTEAFF
.	TRBV6-2/TRBV6-3	.	TRBJ2-7	TGTGCCAGCAGTCCCGGGACGGTCTACGAGCAGTACTTC	CASSPGTVYEQYF
.	TRBV19	once	TRBJ1-4	TGTGCCAGTAGTACCCGGTTAGCCAACAGGGCGATTTGGGAAAAACTGTTTTTT	CASSTRLANRAIWEKLFF
.	TRBV3-1/TRBV3-2	.	TRBJ2-3	TGTGCCAGCAGCCAAGACTCACCCGCCGGGGGCCCTAGCACAGATACGCAGTATTTT	CASSQDSPAGGPSTDTQYF
.	TRBV6-5	.	TRBJ1-1	TGTGCCAGCAGTTATGACCCGGGGGGCACTGAAGCTTTCTTT	CASSYDPGGTEAFF
TRBD2	TRBV7-8	.	TRBJ2-1	TGTGCCAGCAGCTTAGTTGGCGGGAGCTCCTACAATGAGCAGTTCTTC	CASSLVGGSSYNEQFF
.	TRBV19	once	TRBJ2-4	TGTGCCAGTAGTATCGCAGGGGTATCGAAAAACATTCAGTACTTC	CASSIAGVSKNIQYF
TRBD2	TRBV5-4	.	TRBJ2-7	TGTGCCAGCAGTTACCGGGGGGGGCAGTACTTC	CASSYRGGQYF
TRBD1	TRBV10-2	.	TRBJ1-6	TGCGCCAGCAGTCGGACAGGGGACAATTCACCCCTCCACTTT	CASSRTGDNSPLHF
.	TRBV25-1	once	TRBJ1-5	TGTGCCAGCAGGGACTTTAGCAATCAGCCCCAGCATTTT	CASRDFSNQPQHF
.	TRBV6-2/TRBV6-3	.	TRBJ1-1	TGTGCCAGCAGTTCCCCGGGGGGTCGGTCTGAAGCTTTCTTT	CASSSPGGRSEAFF
TRBD2	TRBV3-1/TRBV3-2	.	TRBJ2-2	TGTGCCAGCAGCCAAGGGGGTAGCGGGGTAACCGGGGAGCTGTTTTTT	CASSQGGSGVTGELFF
TRBD2	TRBV7-2	.	TRBJ2-2	TGTGCCAGCCGGCTAGCGGGAGATAGGACCGGGGAGCTGTTTTTT	CASRLAGDRTGELFF
.	TRBV28	.	TRBJ2-1	TGTGCCAGCAGTTTTGTCCAAAAACTAAAAAAAGAGCAGTTCTTC	CASSFVQKLKKEQFF
TRBD2	TRBV18	.	TRBJ2-5	TGTGCCAGCTCACCCGGCGGGGGGGCCGTAGGAGAGACCCAGTACTTC	CASSPGGGAVGETQYF
.	TRBV30	.	TRBJ1-3	TGTGCCTGGAGTGGAGGAAGCTCTGGAAACACCATATATTTT	CAWSGGSSGNTIYF
TRBD2	TRBV18	.	TRBJ2-3	TGTGCCAGCTCCCAAACCGGGACTAGCGGGAGATGGGCAGATACGCAGTATTTT	CASSQTGTSGRWADTQYF
.	TRBV6-2/TRBV6-3	.	TRBJ1-5	TGTGCCAGCAGTTACTCGAACCAACTTAGCAATCAGCCCCAGCATTTT	CASSYSNQLSNQPQHF
.	TRBV18	few	TRBJ2-6	TGTGCCAGCTCACCGTACAGTTCTGGGGCCAACGTCCTGACTTTC	CASSPYSSGANVLTF
TRBD2	TRBV29-1	.	TRBJ2-7	TGCAGCGTTGAAGATGGGAGGGCGAGCTCCTACGAGCAGTACTTC	CSVEDGRASSYEQYF
.	TRBV20-1	.	TRBJ1-5	TGCAGTGCCCAGGGCAATCAGCCCCAGCATTTT	CSAQGNQPQHF
.	TRBV3-1/TRBV3-2	.	TRBJ1-1	TGTGCCAGCAGCCAGGACCGGTTGACGGGGAACACTGAAGCTTTCTTT	CASSQDRLTGNTEAFF
TRBD1	TRBV10-3	.	TRBJ1-6	TGTGCCATCAGGGACCAACAGGGGGCTGGAAATAATTCACCCCTCCACTTT	CAIRDQQGAGNNSPLHF
.	TRBV6-5	.	TRBJ1-2	TGTGCCAGCAGTTACGATAGTTGGGATGGTGGCTACACCTTC	CASSYDSWDGGYTF
TRBD1	TRBV9	few	TRBJ1-2	TGTGCCAGCAGCTTTACAGGGGACTATGGCTACACCTTC	CASSFTGDYGYTF
TRBD1	TRBV6-5	.	TRBJ2-7	TGTGCCAGCAGTTACACCGCCGGGACAGGGGTGTACGAGCAGTACTTC	CASSYTAGTGVYEQYF
.	TRBV11-3	.	TRBJ1-6	TGTGCCAGCAGCTTAGATGGCTCCTATAATTCACCCCTCCACTTT	CASSLDGSYNSPLHF
.	TRBV24-1	many	TRBJ2-3	TGTGCCACCAGTGATTGGGAGTCGAGCACAGATACGCAGTATTTT	CATSDWESSTDTQYF
.	TRBV6-5	.	TRBJ1-1	TGTGCCAGCAGTTTGGCAGGGTTTTTAAACACTGAAGCTTTCTTT	CASSLAGFLNTEAFF
.	TRBV19	.	TRBJ1-4	TGTGCCAGTACGGACATAGGGGAAAAACTGTTTTTT	CASTDIGEKLFF
.	TRBV3-1/TRBV3-2	once	TRBJ2-7	TGTGCCAGCAGCCAAGGACTAGTCATTCTCTACGAGCAGTACTTC	CASSQGLVILYEQYF
TRBD2	TRBV10-3	.	TRBJ2-3	TGTGCCATCAGTGAGCTGGGGACTAGCGGGAGGATCGTTACTAGCACAGATACGCAGTATTTT	CAISELGTSGRIVTSTDTQYF
TRBD1	TRBV9	.	TRBJ2-7	TGTGCCAGCAGCGTAGGGGGACAGGGGGGCGAGCAGTACTTC	CASSVGGQGGEQYF
TRBD1	TRBV19	.	TRBJ2-7	TGTGCCAGTACTTTGTCCGGGACAGGACTCTACGAGCAGTACTTC	CASTLSGTGLYEQYF
.	TRBV7-2	.	TRBJ1-2	TGTGCCAGCAGCTTAGGAGGATTTAACTATGGCTACACCTTC	CASSLGGFNYGYTF
.	TRBV19	.	TRBJ1-6	TGTGCCACCGGGAAGGGATCAAATTCACCCCTCCACTTT	CATGKGSNSPLHF
TRBD2	TRBV4-2	.	TRBJ2-5	TGTGCCAGCAGCCAAGCGCAACTAGCGGGAGGTCCTTATGCCCAAGAGACCCAGTACTTC	CASSQAQLAGGPYAQETQYF